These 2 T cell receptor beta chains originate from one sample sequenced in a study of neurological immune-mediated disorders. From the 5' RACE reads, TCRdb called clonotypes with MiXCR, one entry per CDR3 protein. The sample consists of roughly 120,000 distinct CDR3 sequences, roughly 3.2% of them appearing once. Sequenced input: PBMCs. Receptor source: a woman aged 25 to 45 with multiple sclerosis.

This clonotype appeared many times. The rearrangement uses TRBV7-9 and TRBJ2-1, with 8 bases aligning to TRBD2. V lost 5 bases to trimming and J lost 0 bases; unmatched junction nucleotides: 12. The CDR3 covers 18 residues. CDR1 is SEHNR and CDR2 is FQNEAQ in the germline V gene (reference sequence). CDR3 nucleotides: TGTGCCAGCAGCCCCTTGTCTAGCGGGCCGAGCTCCTACAATGAGCAGTTCTTC. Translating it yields CASSPLSSGPSSYNEQFF.

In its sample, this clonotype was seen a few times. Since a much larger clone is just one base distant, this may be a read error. The CDR3 reads CASSLRIDSYNAQFF. In DNA, the CDR3 is TGTGCCAGCAGCTTACGTATCGACTCCTACAATGCGCAGTTCTTC. The chain is built from TRBV13 and TRBJ2-1; D is undetermined. The CDR3 has 15 amino acids. Germline CDR1 reads PRHDT; CDR2 reads FYEKMQ (reference sequence).